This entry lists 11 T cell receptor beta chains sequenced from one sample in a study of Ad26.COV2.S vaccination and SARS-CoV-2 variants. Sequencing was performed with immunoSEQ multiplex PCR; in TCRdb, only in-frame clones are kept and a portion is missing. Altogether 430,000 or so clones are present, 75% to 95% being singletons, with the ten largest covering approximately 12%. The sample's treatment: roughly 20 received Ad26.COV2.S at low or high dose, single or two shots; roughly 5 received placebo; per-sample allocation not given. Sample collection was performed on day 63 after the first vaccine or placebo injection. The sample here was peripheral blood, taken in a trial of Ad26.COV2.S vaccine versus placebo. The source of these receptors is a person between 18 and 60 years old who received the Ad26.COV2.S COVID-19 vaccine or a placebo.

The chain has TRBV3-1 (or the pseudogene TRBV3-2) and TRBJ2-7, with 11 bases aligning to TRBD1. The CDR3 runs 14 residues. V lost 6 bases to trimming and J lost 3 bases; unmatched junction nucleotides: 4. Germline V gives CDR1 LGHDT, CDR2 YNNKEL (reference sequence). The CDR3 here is CASSSGTGGYEQYF. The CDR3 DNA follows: TGTGCCAGCAGTTCGGGGACAGGGGGCTACGAGCAGTACTTC.

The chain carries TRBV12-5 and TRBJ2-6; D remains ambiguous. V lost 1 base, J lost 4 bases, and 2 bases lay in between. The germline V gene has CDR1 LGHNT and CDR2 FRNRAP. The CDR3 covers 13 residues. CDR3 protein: CASGLGGANVLTF. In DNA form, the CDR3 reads TGTGCTAGTGGTTTGGGCGGGGCCAACGTCCTGACTTTC.

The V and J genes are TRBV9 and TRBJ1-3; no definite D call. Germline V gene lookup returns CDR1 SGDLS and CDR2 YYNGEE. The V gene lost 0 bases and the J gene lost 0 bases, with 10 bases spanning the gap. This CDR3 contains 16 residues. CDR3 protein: CASSVDLQSSGNTIYF. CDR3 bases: TGTGCCAGCAGCGTAGACCTTCAGAGCTCTGGAAACACCATATATTTT.

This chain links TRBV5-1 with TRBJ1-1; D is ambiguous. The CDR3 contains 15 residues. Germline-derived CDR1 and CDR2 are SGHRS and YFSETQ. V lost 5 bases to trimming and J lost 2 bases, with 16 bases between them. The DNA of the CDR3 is TGCGCCAGCAGGCGGGAGGCCAGAGTAAACACTGAAGCTTTCTTT. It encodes CASRREARVNTEAFF.

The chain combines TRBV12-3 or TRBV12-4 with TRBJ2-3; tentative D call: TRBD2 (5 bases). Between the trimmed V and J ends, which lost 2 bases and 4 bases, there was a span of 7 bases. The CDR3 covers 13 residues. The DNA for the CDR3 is TGTGCCAGCAGTTTAATGGACTCAGATACGCAGTATTTT. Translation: CASSLMDSDTQYF.

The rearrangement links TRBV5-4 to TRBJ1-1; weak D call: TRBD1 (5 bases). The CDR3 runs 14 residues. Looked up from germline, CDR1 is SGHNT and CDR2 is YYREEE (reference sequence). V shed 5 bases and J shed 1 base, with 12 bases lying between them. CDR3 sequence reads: CASSRDGKNTEAFF. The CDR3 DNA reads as TGTGCCAGCAGTCGGGACGGAAAGAACACTGAAGCTTTCTTT.

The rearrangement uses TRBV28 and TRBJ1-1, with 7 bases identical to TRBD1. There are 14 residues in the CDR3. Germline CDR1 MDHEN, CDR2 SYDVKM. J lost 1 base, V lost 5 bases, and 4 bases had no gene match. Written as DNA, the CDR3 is TGTGCCAGCAGTGACAGGGCACAGAACACTGAAGCTTTCTTT. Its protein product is CASSDRAQNTEAFF.

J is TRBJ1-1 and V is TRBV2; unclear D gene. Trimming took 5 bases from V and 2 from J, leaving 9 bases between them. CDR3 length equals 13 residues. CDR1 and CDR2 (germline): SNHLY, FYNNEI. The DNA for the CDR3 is TGTGCCAGCAGTACCCAGAAAAACACTGAAGCTTTCTTT. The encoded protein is CASSTQKNTEAFF.

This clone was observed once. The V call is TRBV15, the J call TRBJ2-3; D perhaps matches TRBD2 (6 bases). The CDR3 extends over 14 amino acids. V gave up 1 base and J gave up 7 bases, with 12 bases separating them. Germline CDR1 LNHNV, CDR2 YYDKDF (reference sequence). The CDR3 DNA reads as TGTGCCACCAGCAGAGCCTACGGGAGTAATACGCAGTATTTT. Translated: CATSRAYGSNTQYF. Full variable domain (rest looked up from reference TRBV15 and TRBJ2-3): DAMVIQNPRYQVTQFGKPVTLSCSQTLNHNVMYWYQQKSSQAPKLLFHYYDKDFNNEADTPDNFQSRRPNTSFCFLDIRSPGLGDTAMYLCATSRAYGSNTQYFGPGTRLTVL.

Here the CDR3 DNA reads TGTGCCAGCAGTTACTCCCCTAGCGGGAGGGCTGGGTACAATGAGCAGTTCTTC. Residues: CASSYSPSGRAGYNEQFF. This sequence joins TRBV6-7 and TRBJ2-1, with 12 bases fitting TRBD2. TRBV6-7 qualifies as an ORF whose function is uncertain. This CDR3 has 18 residues. V was pared by 0 bases and J by 4 bases, with 7 bases of the junction left unmatched.

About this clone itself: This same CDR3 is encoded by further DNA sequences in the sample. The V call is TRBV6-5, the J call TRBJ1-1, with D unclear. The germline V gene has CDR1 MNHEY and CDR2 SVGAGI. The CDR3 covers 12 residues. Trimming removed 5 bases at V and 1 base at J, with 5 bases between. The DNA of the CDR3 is TGTGCCAGCAGTAGAACGAACACTGAAGCTTTCTTT. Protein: CASSRTNTEAFF.